This entry concerns a single T cell receptor (beta chain). This sample is part of a study of blood T cell repertoires in COVID-19. Overall study context: Samples came from the United States, Italy and Spain, spanning acute and convalescent COVID-19.

Per the authors' pipeline: Amplification of reference gene primers was used by the study to estimate nucleated cell counts. Sequencing was performed with immunoSEQ multiplex PCR; in TCRdb, only in-frame clones are kept and a portion is missing. That table furnishes V, J and clone size, whereas the DNA furnished D and trimming. The sample yields approximately 200,000 clones, roughly four fifths seen once. Donors in Cohort 3 who had recovered were those with two negative PCRs, healthcare professional clearance, or resolution of their symptoms. This CDR3 comprises 16 residues. V lost 0 bases and J 2 bases, leaving 10 bases between the germline ends. Per germline, CDR1 KGHSH and CDR2 LQKENI.

What was sequenced was PBMCs or T cells enriched from blood (not recorded which). The origin of this receptor is a man aged 40-49 years who had recovered from COVID-19. The chain has TRBV18 and TRBJ1-4; D is perhaps TRBD1 (5 bases). The CDR3 coding sequence is TGTGCCAGCTCACCACCGGGGGGTGCCACTAATGAAAAACTGTTTTTT. Its translation: CASSPPGGATNEKLFF.